The 23 T cell receptor gamma chains given below trace back to one sample, sequenced in a study of Vδ1+ human thymocytes. General study points: Highly polyclonal TRG and TRD repertoires with Gaussian CDR3 length distributions appeared in thymus.

What these receptors recognize is not known. Extracted RNA was reverse transcribed into cDNA. Pooled V-gene forward primers with one constant-region reverse primer generated the CDR3 amplicons by multiplex PCR. TCRdb reapplied CATT to the multiplex PCR reads. The sample yields 8,500 to 13,000 gamma-chain clones, more than 35% seen once. The sequencing input was Vdelta1+ gamma-delta thymocytes from the thymus. Specified subset: FACS-sorted CD3+ TCRalphabeta- TCRVdelta1+ TCRVdelta2- thymocytes. The receptors shown here come from a boy under two years old who had congenital heart surgery.

The assigned J gene is TRGJ1 or TRGJ2, but the V gene is uncalled. This CDR3 has 14 residues. The CDR3 DNA is TGTGCCACCTGGGATTACGCGGGATATTATAAGAAACTCTTT. Encoded protein: CATWDYAGYYKKLF.

Worth noting for this clone: One end of the junction does not line up with germline, which may come from a read error. The chain recombines TRGV9 with TRGJ1 or TRGJ2. Here the J gene was assigned by germline matching of the DNA, as TCRdb has none. Per the germline V gene, CDR1 is GITISATS and CDR2 is ISYDGTV (reference sequence). The CDR3 length is 13 residues. CDR3 nucleotide sequence: TGTGCCTTGTGGGAGGGGGGTTATTACAAGAAACTCTTT. The encoded protein is CALWEGGYYKKLF.

By proportion, this clone is large. Additional DNA sequences in this sample encode the identical CDR3. The chain uses TRGV5 and TRGJ1 or TRGJ2. The CDR3 loop spans 14 amino acids. Germline loops: CDR1 VINAFY, CDR2 YDVSNSKD. After removal of 0 bases from V and 0 bases from J, the junction contained 2 bases not matched to a gene. The CDR3 region is CATWDRPNYYKKLF. CDR3 nucleotide sequence: TGTGCCACCTGGGACAGGCCGAATTATTATAAGAAACTCTTT.

This clone showed up just a few times. This sequence joins TRGV8 and TRGJ1 or TRGJ2. Per germline, CDR1 VENAVY and CDR2 YDSYNSRV. The CDR3 loop spans 12 amino acids. Trimming removed 1 base from V and 6 bases from J; junction bases left unmatched: 3. The CDR3 DNA sequence: TGTGCCACCTGGGATAGAAGTTATAAGAAACTCTTT. Amino acid sequence: CATWDRSYKKLF.

In its sample, this clone is medium-sized (0.01 to 0.1%). Other DNA sequences in this sample translate to the same CDR3. The chain employs TRGV9 and TRGJ1 or TRGJ2. V lost 0 bases and J lost 9; bases outside the gene matches: 2. Germline-derived CDR1 and CDR2 are GITISATS and ISYDGTV (reference sequence). This CDR3 region has 11 residues. CDR3 loop: CALWEVRKKLF. CDR3 bases: TGTGCCTTGTGGGAGGTGCGTAAGAAACTCTTT.

This chain joins TRGV8 and TRGJ1 or TRGJ2. The J gene, not given by TCRdb, was assigned here from a germline match of the nucleotide sequence. V shed 1 base, J shed 4 bases, and the junction held 4 bases outside the gene matches. The CDR3 loop spans 13 amino acids. Germline V gene data show CDR1 as VENAVY and CDR2 as YDSYNSRV. The CDR3 region has the DNA TGTGCCACCTGGGATAGAGCCTATTATAAGAAACTCTTT. Amino acid sequence: CATWDRAYYKKLF.

The gene calls are TRGV3 and TRGJ1 or TRGJ2. The V and J ends lost 0 bases and 3 bases, in that order; junction bases with no gene match: 5. CDR1 VTNTFY and CDR2 YDVSTARD come from the germline V gene (reference sequence). This CDR3 is 14 amino acids long. The DNA for the CDR3 is TGTGCCACCTGGGACAGGGACTCTTATTATAAGAAACTCTTT. Protein sequence: CATWDRDSYYKKLF.

This clone occurred a few times. Its ends do not fully match the called genes, so a read error is possible. Other nucleotide sequences in the sample specify the same CDR3. The chain carries TRGV4 and TRGJ1 or TRGJ2. Germline CDR1 reads EGSTGY; CDR2 reads YDSYTSSV. CDR3 size: 11 residues. The CDR3 DNA follows: TGCGCCACCTGGGACTCCGATAAGAAACTCTTT. Protein sequence: CATWDSDKKLF.

This clone has just a few counts. Other DNA sequences in the sample encode the same CDR3. The chain recombines TRGV3 with TRGJ1 or TRGJ2. No J gene was available from TCRdb, and it was assigned here by a germline match of the DNA. V gave up 0 bases and J gave up 4 bases; unmatched junction bases: 6. Per the germline V gene, CDR1 is VTNTFY and CDR2 is YDVSTARD (reference sequence). The CDR3 extends over 14 amino acids. CDR3: CATWDRRSYYKKLF. The CDR3 DNA reads TGTGCCACCTGGGACAGGCGAAGCTATTATAAGAAACTCTTT.

V and J are TRGV8 and TRGJ1 or TRGJ2. TCRdb records no J gene; here it was assigned by comparing the DNA to germline. The V gene's germline CDR1 is VENAVY and CDR2 YDSYNSRV. Trimming took 5 bases from V and 8 from J; bases not matched to a gene: 3. CDR3 length: 10 amino acids. The CDR3 DNA follows: TGTGCCACCTGGGGGAATAAGAAACTCTTT. This gives the protein CATWGNKKLF.

The rearrangement uses TRGV9 and TRGJ1 or TRGJ2. V lost 4 bases and J lost 1; bases outside the gene matches: 1. The CDR3 sequence is 12 residues long. Germline lookup yields CDR1 GITISATS and CDR2 ISYDGTV (reference sequence). The CDR3 DNA sequence: TGTGCCTTGTGGGATAATTATTATAAGAAACTCTTT. Protein: CALWDNYYKKLF.

No call was made for the V gene; the J gene is TRGJ1 or TRGJ2. The CDR3 loop spans 14 amino acids. CDR3 coding DNA: TGTGCCACCTGGGACTGCTCCTTAAGGTATAAGAAACTCTTT. This sequence encodes CATWDCSLRYKKLF.

This sequence joins TRGV9 and TRGJ1 or TRGJ2. The germline V gene encodes CDR1 GITISATS and CDR2 ISYDGTV (reference sequence). V gave up 4 bases and J gave up 16 bases; unmatched junction bases: 10. The CDR3 spans 10 residues. The CDR3 region is CALWEQKGLF. The CDR3 nucleotides are TGTGCCTTGTGGGAACAGAAGGGGCTCTTT.

The gene calls are TRGV3 and TRGJ1 or TRGJ2. No J segment appears in TCRdb, so it was assigned here by matching the sequence to germline. Germline V lookup: CDR1 VTNTFY, CDR2 YDVSTARD (reference sequence). This CDR3 has 11 amino acids. The V gene end was trimmed by 0 bases and the J gene end by 12 bases; junction bases not matched to a gene: 5. CDR3 residues: CATWDRQRKLF. The DNA of the CDR3 is TGTGCCACCTGGGACAGGCAGAGGAAACTCTTT.

Details on this clone: Other DNA sequences within the sample encode an identical CDR3. V and J are TRGV5 and TRGJ1 or TRGJ2. The J gene was missing in TCRdb and was found by matching the end of the DNA to germline. Germline trimming cut 1 base from V and 4 bases from J; bases unmatched to any gene: 7. The CDR3 contains 14 residues. Germline V lookup: CDR1 VINAFY, CDR2 YDVSNSKD. This CDR3 is CATWDSRGYYKKLF. Written as DNA, the CDR3 is TGTGCCACCTGGGACAGCCGGGGGTATTATAAGAAACTCTTT.

Turning to this clone: Other DNA sequences in the sample encode the same CDR3. The chain has TRGV4 and TRGJ1 or TRGJ2. The J gene was not available in TCRdb and was assigned here by matching the DNA to germline segments. Germline V gene sequence: CDR1 EGSTGY, CDR2 YDSYTSSV. The CDR3 runs 14 residues. The ends lost 0 bases at V and 3 bases at J; junction bases unmatched: 5. CDR3 protein: CATWDGPAYYKKLF. The DNA of the CDR3 is TGTGCCACCTGGGATGGGCCCGCTTATTATAAGAAACTCTTT.

The chain couples TRGV2 to TRGJ1 or TRGJ2. The J gene was not available in TCRdb and was assigned here by matching the DNA to germline segments. The ends lost 0 bases at V and 12 bases at J; junction bases unmatched: 8. Germline CDR1 EGSNGY, CDR2 YDSYNSKV. CDR3 length: 12 amino acids. The CDR3 protein is CATWDGRKMKLF. CDR3 nucleotide sequence: TGTGCCACCTGGGACGGGCGGAAAATGAAACTCTTT.

This chain uses TRGV5 with TRGJP2. Assignment of the J gene here rests on matching the DNA to germline, because TCRdb gives none. The germline V gene has CDR1 VINAFY and CDR2 YDVSNSKD. This CDR3 spans 14 amino acids. J gave up 3 bases and V 0 bases, and 1 base lay outside the gene matches. CDR3 amino acids: CATWDRRSDWIKTF. The CDR3 region has the DNA TGTGCCACCTGGGACAGGCGTAGTGATTGGATCAAGACGTTT.

This clone was counted between two and nine times. This sequence joins TRGV3 and TRGJ1 or TRGJ2. Germline V gene lookup returns CDR1 VTNTFY and CDR2 YDVSTARD (reference sequence). This CDR3 region has 12 residues. The V gene end was trimmed by 5 bases and the J gene end by 11 bases; junction bases not matched to a gene: 12. CDR3 coding DNA: TGTGCCACCTGGGGACATAAAAAACAGAAACTCTTT. This sequence encodes CATWGHKKQKLF.

This clone has just a few counts. The genes are TRGV3 and TRGJ1 or TRGJ2. Germline CDR1 and CDR2: VTNTFY and YDVSTARD (reference sequence). J gave up 8 bases and V 0 bases, and 7 bases lay outside the gene matches. The CDR3 is made up of 13 amino acids. CDR3 loop: CATWDRLCNKKLF. DNA for the CDR3: TGTGCCACCTGGGACAGGCTATGTAATAAGAAACTCTTT.

V and J are TRGV9 and TRGJ1 or TRGJ2. V shed 6 bases and J 8 bases; nucleotides not matched to a gene: 1. Germline loops: CDR1 GITISATS, CDR2 ISYDGTV (reference sequence). This CDR3 spans 9 amino acids. CDR3 protein: CALWHKKLF. CDR3 DNA sequence: TGTGCCTTGTGGCATAAGAAACTCTTT.

The genes are TRGV4 and TRGJ1 or TRGJ2. TCRdb carries no J gene annotation; the J gene was assigned here by matching the DNA with germline. Trimming at V came to 0 bases and at J to 4 bases, leaving 6 bases not matched to a gene. This CDR3 is 14 amino acids long. CDR1 EGSTGY and CDR2 YDSYTSSV come from the germline V gene. CDR3 region: CATWDGLMYYKKLF. The CDR3 nucleotides read TGTGCCACCTGGGATGGGCTAATGTATTATAAGAAACTCTTT.

The chain carries TRGV3 and TRGJ1 or TRGJ2. V lost 0 bases and J lost 4; bases outside the gene matches: 6. CDR3 length: 14 residues. Germline V gene data show CDR1 as VTNTFY and CDR2 as YDVSTARD (reference sequence). CDR3 nucleotide sequence: TGTGCCACCTGGGACAGGCCTCCATATTATAAGAAACTCTTT. This gives the protein CATWDRPPYYKKLF.